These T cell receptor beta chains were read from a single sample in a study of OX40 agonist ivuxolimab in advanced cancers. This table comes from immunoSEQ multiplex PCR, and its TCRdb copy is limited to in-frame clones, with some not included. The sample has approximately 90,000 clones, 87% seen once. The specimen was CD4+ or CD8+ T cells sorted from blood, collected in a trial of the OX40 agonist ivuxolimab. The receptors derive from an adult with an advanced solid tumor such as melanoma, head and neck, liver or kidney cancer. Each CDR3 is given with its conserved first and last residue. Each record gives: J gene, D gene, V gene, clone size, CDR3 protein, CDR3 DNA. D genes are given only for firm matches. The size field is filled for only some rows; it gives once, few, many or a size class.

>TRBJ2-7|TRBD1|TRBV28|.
CASSLGTGKGYEQYF
TGTGCCAGCAGTTTAGGGACAGGGAAGGGGTACGAGCAGTACTTC
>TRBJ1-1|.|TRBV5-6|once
CASSSSNTEAFF
TGTGCCAGCAGCTCATCGAACACTGAAGCTTTCTTT
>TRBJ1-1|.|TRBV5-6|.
CASSLGQDRRNTEAFF
TGTGCCAGCAGCTTGGGACAGGATCGCAGGAACACTGAAGCTTTCTTT
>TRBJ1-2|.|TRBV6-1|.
CASRRGNLDYGYTF
TGTGCCAGCAGGAGGGGGAACTTGGACTATGGCTACACCTTC
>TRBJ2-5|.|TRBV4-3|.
CASSLQGGETQYF
TGCGCCAGCAGCCTACAGGGAGGGGAGACCCAGTACTTC
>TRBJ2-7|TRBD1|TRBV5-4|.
CASSRQGKNEQYF
TGTGCCAGCAGCCGACAGGGAAAGAACGAGCAGTACTTC
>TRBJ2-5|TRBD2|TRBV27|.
CASLPLGEGLVVKTQYF
TGTGCCAGTCTCCCTTTAGGGGAGGGCCTTGTCGTAAAGACCCAGTACTTC
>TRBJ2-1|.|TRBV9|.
CASSVGLARYNEQFF
TGTGCCAGCAGCGTAGGTCTGGCGCGATACAATGAGCAGTTCTTC
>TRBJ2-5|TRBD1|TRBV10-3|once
CAIKDRGWETQYF
TGTGCCATCAAGGACAGGGGTTGGGAGACCCAGTACTTC
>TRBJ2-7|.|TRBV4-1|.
CASSQDSAFRSEQYF
TGCGCCAGCAGCCAAGATTCAGCGTTCCGGAGCGAGCAGTACTTC
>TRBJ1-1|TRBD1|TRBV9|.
CASGGGPAGQKNTEAFF
TGTGCCAGCGGCGGGGGGCCGGCGGGACAGAAGAACACTGAAGCTTTCTTT
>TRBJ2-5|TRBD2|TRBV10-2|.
CASSWTSGRETQYF
TGCGCCAGCAGTTGGACTAGCGGGAGAGAGACCCAGTACTTC
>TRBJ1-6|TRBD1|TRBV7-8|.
CASSVIGWTGGSYNSPLHF
TGTGCCAGCAGCGTAATAGGGTGGACAGGCGGCTCCTATAATTCACCCCTCCACTTT
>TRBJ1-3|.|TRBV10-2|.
CASSTGTLGNTIYF
TGCGCCAGCAGTACAGGTACCCTTGGAAACACCATATATTTT
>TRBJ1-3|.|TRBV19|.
CASSTPEGPAGNTIYF
TGTGCCAGTAGTACCCCCGAGGGGCCAGCTGGAAACACCATATATTTT
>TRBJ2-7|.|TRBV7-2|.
CASSLVHEQYF
TGTGCCAGCAGCTTAGTGCACGAGCAGTACTTC
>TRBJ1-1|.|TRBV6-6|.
CASREDSTEAFF
TGTGCCAGCAGGGAAGACTCCACTGAAGCTTTCTTT
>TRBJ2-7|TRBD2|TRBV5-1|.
CASSSQGGSYYEQYF
TGCGCCAGCAGTTCTCAAGGCGGGAGCTACTACGAGCAGTACTTC
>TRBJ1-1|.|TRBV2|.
CASSEYPGWNTEAFF
TGTGCCAGCAGTGAATATCCGGGATGGAACACTGAAGCTTTCTTT
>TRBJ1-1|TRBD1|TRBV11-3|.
CASSLNRGTEAFF
TGTGCCAGCAGCTTAAACAGGGGCACTGAAGCTTTCTTT
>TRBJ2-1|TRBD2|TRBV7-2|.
CASSRGGASGMNEQFF
TGTGCCAGCAGCCGGGGGGGAGCTAGCGGCATGAATGAGCAGTTCTTC
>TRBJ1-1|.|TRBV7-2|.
CASSLGTVAEAFF
TGTGCCAGCAGCTTAGGGACGGTCGCTGAAGCTTTCTTT
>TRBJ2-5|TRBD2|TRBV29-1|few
CSVDPGGSQTQYF
TGCAGCGTTGACCCCGGGGGGAGCCAGACCCAGTACTTC
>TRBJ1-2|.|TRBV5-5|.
CASRAGEYGYTF
TGTGCCAGCAGAGCGGGGGAATATGGCTACACCTTC
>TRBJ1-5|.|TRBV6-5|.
CASSPGTDEDQPQHF
TGTGCCAGCAGCCCTGGGACGGATGAGGATCAGCCCCAGCATTTT
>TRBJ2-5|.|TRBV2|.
CASSEARRAGGTQYF
TGTGCCAGCAGTGAAGCGCGGAGGGCCGGAGGGACCCAGTACTTC
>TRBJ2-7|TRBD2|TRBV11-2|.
CASSFRGGRAGNEQYF
TGTGCCAGCAGCTTTCGAGGCGGGAGGGCCGGGAACGAGCAGTACTTC
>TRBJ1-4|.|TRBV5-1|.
CASSLGGGSGEKLFF
TGCGCCAGCAGCTTGGGCGGCGGTTCGGGGGAAAAACTGTTTTTT
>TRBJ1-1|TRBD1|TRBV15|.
CATSSDRELNTEAFF
TGTGCCACCAGCAGCGACAGGGAGTTAAACACTGAAGCTTTCTTT
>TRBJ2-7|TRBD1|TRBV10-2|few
CASSQGTGLSYEQYF
TGCGCCAGCAGCCAGGGGACAGGTCTTTCCTACGAGCAGTACTTC
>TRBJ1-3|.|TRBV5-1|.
CASSLGTEGNTIYF
TGCGCCAGCAGCTTGGGCACGGAGGGGAACACCATATATTTT
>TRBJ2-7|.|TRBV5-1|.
CASSLNGLNNEQYF
TGCGCCAGCAGCTTGAATGGGTTGAATAACGAGCAGTACTTC
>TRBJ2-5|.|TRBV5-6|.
CASSSSRGLLETQYF
TGTGCCAGCAGCTCCTCCAGGGGACTCTTAGAGACCCAGTACTTC
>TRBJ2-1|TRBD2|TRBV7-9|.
CASSLGLAGNEQFF
TGTGCCAGCAGCCTGGGACTAGCGGGAAATGAGCAGTTCTTC
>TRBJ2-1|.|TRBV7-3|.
CASSLQRQTSYNEQFF
TGTGCCAGCAGCTTACAGAGGCAGACCTCCTACAATGAGCAGTTCTTC
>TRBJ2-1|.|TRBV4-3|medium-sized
CASSLRGIYNEQFF
TGCGCCAGCAGCCTGAGGGGGATCTACAATGAGCAGTTCTTC
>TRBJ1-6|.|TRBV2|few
CASRLREGGNSPLHF
TGTGCCAGCAGATTAAGGGAAGGTGGGAATTCACCCCTCCACTTT
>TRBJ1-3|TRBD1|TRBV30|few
CAWSENRGGSNTIYF
TGTGCCTGGAGTGAGAACAGGGGAGGTTCGAACACCATATATTTT
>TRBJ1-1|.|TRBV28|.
CASINGGMNTEAFF
TGTGCCAGCATCAACGGGGGAATGAACACTGAAGCTTTCTTT
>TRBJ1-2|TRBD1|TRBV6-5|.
CASSRTGISSGYTF
TGTGCCAGCAGTCGGACAGGGATCAGCTCTGGCTACACCTTC
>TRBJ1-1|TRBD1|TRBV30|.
CAWSMDRSMNTEAFF
TGTGCCTGGAGTATGGACAGGAGTATGAACACTGAAGCTTTCTTT